A selection of T cell receptor beta chains follows, all from one sample in a study of T-cell memory formation after mild COVID-19. TCRdb called the 5' RACE reads again in MiXCR, with one record for every CDR3 protein. The repertoire has 250,000 to 300,000 distinct CDR3 sequences, roughly 15% of them found once; the top ten carry less than 30%. Sequencing was performed on PBMCs or a T cell subset sorted from them (not recorded which). These receptors all come from a young man who had mild COVID-19 (a few samples of this study predate the infection). Cell type and time point are not known. Both conserved end residues are part of each CDR3. D genes are given only for firm matches. Clone size is shown for a subset of rows, as once, few, many or a class of expanded clone.

j_call d_call v_call clone_size cdr3_aa cdr3_nt
TRBJ2-5 TRBD2 TRBV5-1 NA CASSAGDVYQETQYF TGCGCCAGCAGCGCGGGGGACGTTTACCAAGAGACCCAGTACTTC
TRBJ1-4 NA TRBV10-3 few CAIRRQSNEKLFF TGTGCCATCCGGAGGCAGAGCAATGAAAAACTGTTTTTT
TRBJ2-6 NA TRBV28 many CASSLGSSGANVLTF TGTGCCAGCAGCCTCGGGAGCTCTGGGGCCAACGTCCTGACTTTC
TRBJ2-2 NA TRBV7-2 NA CASSSPGGDHTGELFF TGTGCCAGCAGCTCCCCTGGCGGGGACCACACCGGGGAGCTGTTTTTT
TRBJ2-1 NA TRBV7-3 many CASSLQVLQAETTYNEQFF TGTGCCAGCAGCTTGCAAGTCCTTCAGGCCGAGACGACCTACAATGAGCAGTTCTTC
TRBJ1-1 NA TRBV7-2 many CASSLGANTEAFF TGTGCCAGCAGCTTAGGTGCGAACACTGAAGCTTTCTTT
TRBJ2-2 TRBD1 TRBV4-3 few CASSAGTATNTGELFF TGCGCCAGCAGCGCAGGGACAGCCACGAACACCGGGGAGCTGTTTTTT
TRBJ1-4 TRBD1 TRBV12-3/TRBV12-4 NA CSSSFRDRGRKLFF TGTTCCAGCAGTTTCAGGGACAGGGGGCGAAAACTGTTTTTT
TRBJ2-5 NA TRBV6-5 few CASSKQDIQETQYF TGTGCCAGCAGTAAGCAGGATATCCAAGAGACCCAGTACTTC
TRBJ2-3 NA TRBV7-7 NA CASSKGGGPTDTQYF TGTGCCAGCAGCAAGGGGGGGGGGCCCACAGATACGCAGTATTTT
TRBJ2-3 NA TRBV7-2 few CASSLSLIAGGDTQYF TGTGCCAGCAGCCTCAGTCTGATAGCTGGAGGAGATACGCAGTATTTT
TRBJ2-7 NA TRBV5-6 few CASSLAWKGPYEQYF TGTGCCAGCAGCTTGGCCTGGAAGGGCCCCTACGAGCAGTACTTC
TRBJ1-1 TRBD1 TRBV4-1 NA CASSQTGTGANTEAFF TGCGCCAGCAGCCAAACCGGGACAGGGGCAAACACTGAAGCTTTCTTT
TRBJ2-3 TRBD2 TRBV3-1 few CASRQRGGQADTQYF TGTGCCAGCAGACAGCGGGGGGGCCAAGCAGATACGCAGTATTTT
TRBJ2-2 NA TRBV11-2 few CASSLVGGLITGELFF TGTGCCAGCAGCTTAGTCGGGGGGCTGATCACCGGGGAGCTGTTTTTT
TRBJ2-3 NA TRBV10-2 many CASSGGLVDTQYF TGCGCCAGCAGCGGGGGCCTGGTTGATACGCAGTATTTT
TRBJ2-7 NA TRBV4-2 many CASSQAARGSSYEQYF TGTGCCAGCAGCCAAGCGGCGAGGGGGAGCTCCTACGAGCAGTACTTC
TRBJ2-7 NA TRBV3-1 NA CASSRNDHYEQYF TGTGCCAGCAGCCGGAACGACCACTACGAGCAGTACTTC
TRBJ2-5 NA TRBV6-1 NA CASRKAGQETQYF TGTGCCAGCAGGAAGGCAGGCCAAGAGACCCAGTACTTC
TRBJ1-5 TRBD1 TRBV3-1 many CASSLGTGPDQPQHF TGTGCCAGCAGCCTCGGGACAGGTCCCGACCAGCCCCAGCATTTT
TRBJ1-1 NA TRBV6-5 NA CATTTTTEAFF TGTGCCACCACAACGACCACTGAAGCTTTCTTT
TRBJ2-2 TRBD2 TRBV11-3 few CASSPRRGVQTGELFF TGTGCCAGCAGCCCCCGCCGGGGGGTCCAGACCGGGGAGCTGTTTTTT
TRBJ2-1 TRBD2 TRBV12-5 few CASGGGTSGDNEQFF TGTGCTAGTGGTGGCGGGACTAGCGGAGACAATGAGCAGTTCTTC
TRBJ1-1 TRBD1 TRBV9 NA CASSLSPGGSTEAFF TGTGCCAGCAGCCTCTCCCCAGGGGGGAGCACTGAAGCTTTCTTT
TRBJ1-6 NA TRBV7-9 few CASSPGLSGNSPLHF TGTGCCAGCAGCCCTGGCTTGTCCGGGAATTCACCCCTCCACTTT
TRBJ1-1 NA TRBV7-9 few CASSSRQRPVEAFF TGTGCCAGCAGCTCCCGACAGAGACCGGTTGAAGCTTTCTTT
TRBJ2-5 NA TRBV15 NA CATSRDHRETQYF TGTGCCACCAGCAGAGATCATAGAGAGACCCAGTACTTC
TRBJ1-2 NA TRBV4-1 NA CASSQLGLTPAKRHGYTF TGCGCCAGCAGCCAGTTGGGATTGACACCAGCAAAACGGCATGGCTACACCTTC
TRBJ2-1 NA TRBV7-2 few CASSLLATGYNEQFF TGTGCCAGCAGCTTATTAGCTACAGGATACAATGAGCAGTTCTTC
TRBJ2-1 NA TRBV6-2/TRBV6-3 few CASREPLGGSYNEQFF TGTGCCAGCAGAGAGCCCCTAGGGGGGTCCTACAATGAGCAGTTCTTC
TRBJ2-7 NA TRBV19 few CASSKDVSSYEQYF TGTGCCAGTAGTAAGGACGTCAGCTCCTACGAGCAGTACTTC
TRBJ2-1 TRBD2 TRBV7-2 few CASSFPLAGGSSYNEQFF TGTGCCAGCAGCTTTCCCCTAGCGGGGGGGAGCTCCTACAATGAGCAGTTCTTC